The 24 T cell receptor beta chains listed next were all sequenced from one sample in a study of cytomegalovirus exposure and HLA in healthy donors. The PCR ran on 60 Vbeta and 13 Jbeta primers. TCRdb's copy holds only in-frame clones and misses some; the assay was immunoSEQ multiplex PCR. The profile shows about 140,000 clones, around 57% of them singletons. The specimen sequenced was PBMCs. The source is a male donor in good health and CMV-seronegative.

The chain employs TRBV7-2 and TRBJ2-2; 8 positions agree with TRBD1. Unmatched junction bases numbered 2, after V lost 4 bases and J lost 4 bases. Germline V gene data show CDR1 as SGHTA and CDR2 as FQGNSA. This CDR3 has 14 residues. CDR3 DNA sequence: TGTGCCAGCAGCTCCAGGGGGCGCACCGGGGAGCTGTTTTTT. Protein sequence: CASSSRGRTGELFF.

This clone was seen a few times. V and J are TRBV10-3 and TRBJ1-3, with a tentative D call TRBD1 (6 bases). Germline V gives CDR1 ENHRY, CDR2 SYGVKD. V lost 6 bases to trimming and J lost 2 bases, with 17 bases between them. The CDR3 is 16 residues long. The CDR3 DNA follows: TGTGCCATCAGCTCGGACAGTGCCCCGACTGGAAACACCATATATTTT. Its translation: CAISSDSAPTGNTIYF.

In nucleotides, the CDR3 is TGTGCCAGTAGTCCCCTAGTCCAAGGCTACAATGAGCAGTTCTTC. This encodes CASSPLVQGYNEQFF. This chain connects TRBV19 to TRBJ2-1; D unresolved. The CDR3 is made up of 15 amino acids. From germline, CDR1 is LNHDA and CDR2 SQIVND (reference sequence). With 5 bases removed from V and 3 bases from J, the gap between germline ends came to 14 bases.

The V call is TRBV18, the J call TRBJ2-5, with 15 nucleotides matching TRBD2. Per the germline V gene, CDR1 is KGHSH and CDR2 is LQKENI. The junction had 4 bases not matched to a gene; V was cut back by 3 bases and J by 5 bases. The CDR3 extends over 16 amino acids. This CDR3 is CASSPLGLAGGETQYF. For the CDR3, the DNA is TGTGCCAGCTCACCGCTCGGACTAGCGGGGGGGGAGACCCAGTACTTC.

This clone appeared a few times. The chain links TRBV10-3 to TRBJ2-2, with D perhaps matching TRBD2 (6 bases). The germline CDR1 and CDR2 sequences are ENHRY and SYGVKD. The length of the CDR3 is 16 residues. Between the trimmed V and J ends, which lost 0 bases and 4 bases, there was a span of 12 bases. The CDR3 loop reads CAISESRGIGTGELFF. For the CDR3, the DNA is TGTGCCATCAGTGAGTCCCGCGGGATTGGCACCGGGGAGCTGTTTTTT.

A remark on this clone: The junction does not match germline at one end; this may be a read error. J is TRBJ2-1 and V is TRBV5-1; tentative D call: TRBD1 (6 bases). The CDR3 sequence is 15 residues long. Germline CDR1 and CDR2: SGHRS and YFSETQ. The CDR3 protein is CASSPGRTENNKQFF. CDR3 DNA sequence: TGCGCCAGCAGCCCCGGCCGGACAGAGAACAATAAGCAGTTCTTC.

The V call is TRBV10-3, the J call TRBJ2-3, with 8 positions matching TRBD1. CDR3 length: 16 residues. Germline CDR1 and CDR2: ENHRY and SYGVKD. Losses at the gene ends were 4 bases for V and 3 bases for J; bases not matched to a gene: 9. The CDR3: CAISGATGVGTDTQYF. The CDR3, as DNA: TGTGCCATCAGTGGGGCGACAGGGGTAGGAACAGATACGCAGTATTTT.

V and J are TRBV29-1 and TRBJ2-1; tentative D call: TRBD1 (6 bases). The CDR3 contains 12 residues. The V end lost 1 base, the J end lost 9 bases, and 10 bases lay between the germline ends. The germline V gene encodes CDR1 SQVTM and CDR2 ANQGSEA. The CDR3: CSVEATGREQFF. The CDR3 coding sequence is TGCAGCGTTGAAGCAACAGGGCGTGAGCAGTTCTTC.

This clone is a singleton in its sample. CDR3 protein: CASSLGTVRSGANVLTF. CDR3 DNA: TGTGCCAGCAGTTTAGGGACAGTCCGCTCTGGGGCCAACGTCCTGACTTTC. The chain uses TRBV27 and TRBJ2-6, with 7 nucleotides matching TRBD1. V lost 2 bases to trimming and J lost 0 bases; unmatched junction nucleotides: 4. Germline CDR1 reads MNHEY; CDR2 reads SMNVEV (reference sequence). This CDR3 contains 17 residues.

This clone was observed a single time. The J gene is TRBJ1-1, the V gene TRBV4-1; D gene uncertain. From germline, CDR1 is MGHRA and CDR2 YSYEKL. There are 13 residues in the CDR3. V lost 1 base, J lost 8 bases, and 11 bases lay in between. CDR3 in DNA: TGCGCCAGCAGCCAAGCTACCGCAACCGAAGCTTTCTTT. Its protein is CASSQATATEAFF.

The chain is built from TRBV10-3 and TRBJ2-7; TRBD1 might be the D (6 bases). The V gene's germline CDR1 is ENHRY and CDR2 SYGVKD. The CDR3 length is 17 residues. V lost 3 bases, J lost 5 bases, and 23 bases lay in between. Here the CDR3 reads CAISDGQGIRYEHEQYF. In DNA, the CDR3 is TGTGCCATCAGTGATGGTCAGGGGATTAGGTACGAGCACGAGCAGTACTTC.

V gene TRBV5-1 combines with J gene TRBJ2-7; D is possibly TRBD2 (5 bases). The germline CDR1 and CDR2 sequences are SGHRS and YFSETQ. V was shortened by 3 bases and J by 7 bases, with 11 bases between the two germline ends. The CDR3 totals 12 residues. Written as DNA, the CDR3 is TGCGCCAGCAGCTCCGGAAGGAGGGAGCAGTACTTC. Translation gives CASSSGRREQYF.

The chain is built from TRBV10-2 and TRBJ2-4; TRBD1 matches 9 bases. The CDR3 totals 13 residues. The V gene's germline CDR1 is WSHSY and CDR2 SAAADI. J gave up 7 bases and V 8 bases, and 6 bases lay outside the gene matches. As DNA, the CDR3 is TGCGCCAGCGGGCGGACAGGGGTGAACATTCAGTACTTC. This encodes CASGRTGVNIQYF.

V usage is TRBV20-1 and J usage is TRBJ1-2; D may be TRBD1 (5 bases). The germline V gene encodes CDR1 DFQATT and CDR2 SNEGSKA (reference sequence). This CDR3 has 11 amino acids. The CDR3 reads CNAGGKEGYTF. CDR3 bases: TGCAACGCTGGGGGGAAAGAAGGCTACACCTTC.

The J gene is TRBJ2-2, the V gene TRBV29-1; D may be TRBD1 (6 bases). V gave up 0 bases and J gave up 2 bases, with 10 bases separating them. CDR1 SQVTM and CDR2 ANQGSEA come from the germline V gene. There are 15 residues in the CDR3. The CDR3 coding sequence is TGCAGCGTTGAAGAGGGGGACATAAACACCGGGGAGCTGTTTTTT. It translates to CSVEEGDINTGELFF.

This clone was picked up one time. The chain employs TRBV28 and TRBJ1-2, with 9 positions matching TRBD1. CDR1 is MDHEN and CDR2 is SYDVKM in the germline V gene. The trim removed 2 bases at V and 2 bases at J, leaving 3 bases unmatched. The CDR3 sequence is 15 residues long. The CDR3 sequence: CASSLQGQGNYGYTF. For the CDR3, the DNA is TGTGCCAGCAGTTTACAAGGACAGGGGAACTATGGCTACACCTTC.

The CDR3, as DNA: TGTGCCAGCAGCGCTGGTGTCAGTACACAAGAGACCCAGTACTTC. Its protein product is CASSAGVSTQETQYF. The J gene is TRBJ2-5, the V gene TRBV5-6; D not resolved. Germline-derived CDR1 and CDR2 are SGHDT and YYEEEE. Trimming stripped 4 bases from V and 2 bases from J, with 15 bases between. This CDR3 spans 15 amino acids. Filled out from reference TRBV5-6 and TRBJ2-5, the complete variable domain reads DAGVTQSPTHLIKTRGQQVTLRCSPKSGHDTVSWYQQALGQGPQFIFQYYEEEERQRGNFPDRFSGHQFPNYSSELNVNALLLGDSALYLCASSAGVSTQETQYFGPGTRLLVL.

The CDR3: CASRKRASGGQDTQYF. In nucleotides, the CDR3 is TGCGCCAGCAGAAAACGGGCTAGCGGGGGGCAGGATACGCAGTATTTT. The chain has TRBV5-1 and TRBJ2-3; TRBD2 matches at 11 bases. V lost 5 bases and J lost 6; bases outside the gene matches: 11. The CDR3 sequence is 16 residues long. CDR1 and CDR2 from the germline V gene are SGHRS and YFSETQ.

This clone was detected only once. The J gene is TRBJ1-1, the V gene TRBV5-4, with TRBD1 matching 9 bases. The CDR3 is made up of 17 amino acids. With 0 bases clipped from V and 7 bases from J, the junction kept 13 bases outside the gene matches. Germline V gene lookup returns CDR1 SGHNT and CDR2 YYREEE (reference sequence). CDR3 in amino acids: CASSLDRDRVGTGEAFF. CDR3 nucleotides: TGTGCCAGCAGCTTGGACCGGGACAGGGTGGGGACAGGTGAAGCTTTCTTT.

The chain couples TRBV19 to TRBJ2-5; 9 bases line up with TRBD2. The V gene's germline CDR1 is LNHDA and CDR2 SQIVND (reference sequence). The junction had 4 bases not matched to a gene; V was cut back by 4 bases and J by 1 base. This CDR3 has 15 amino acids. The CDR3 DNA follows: TGTGCCAGTAGTAATAGCGGGGGTTTCCAAGAGACCCAGTACTTC. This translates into CASSNSGGFQETQYF.

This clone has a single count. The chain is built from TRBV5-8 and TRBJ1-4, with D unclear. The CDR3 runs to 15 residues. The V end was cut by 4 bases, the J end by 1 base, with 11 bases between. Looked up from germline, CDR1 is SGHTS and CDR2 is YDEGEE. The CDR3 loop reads CASSRLLGTNEKLFF. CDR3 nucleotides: TGTGCCAGCAGCCGACTGCTCGGAACTAATGAAAAACTGTTTTTT.

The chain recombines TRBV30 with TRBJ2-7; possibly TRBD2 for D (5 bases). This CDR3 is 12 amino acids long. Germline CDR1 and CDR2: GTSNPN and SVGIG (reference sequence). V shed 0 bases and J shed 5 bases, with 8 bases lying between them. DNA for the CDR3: TGTGCCTGGAGTGTAGAGGGTCACGAGCAGTACTTC. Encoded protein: CAWSVEGHEQYF. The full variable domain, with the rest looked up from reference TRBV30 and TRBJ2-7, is SQTIHQWPATLVQPVGSPLSLECTVEGTSNPNLYWYRQAAGRGLQLLFYSVGIGQISSEVPQNLSASRPQDRQFILSSKKLLLSDSGFYLCAWSVEGHEQYFGPGTRLTVT.

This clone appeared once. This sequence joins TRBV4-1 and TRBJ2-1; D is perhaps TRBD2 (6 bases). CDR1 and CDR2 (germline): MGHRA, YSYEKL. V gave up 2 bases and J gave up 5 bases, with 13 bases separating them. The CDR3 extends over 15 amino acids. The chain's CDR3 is CASSQPAGTNNEQFF. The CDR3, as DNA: TGCGCCAGCAGCCAACCCGCGGGGACGAACAATGAGCAGTTCTTC.

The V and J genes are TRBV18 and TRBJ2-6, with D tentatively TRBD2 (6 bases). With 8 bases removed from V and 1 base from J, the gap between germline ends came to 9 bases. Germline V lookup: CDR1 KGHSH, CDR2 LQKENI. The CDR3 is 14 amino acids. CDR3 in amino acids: CASRGISGANVLTF. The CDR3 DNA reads TGTGCCAGCCGGGGGATATCTGGGGCCAACGTCCTGACTTTC. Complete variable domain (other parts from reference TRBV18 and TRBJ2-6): NAGVMQNPRHLVRRRGQEARLRCSPMKGHSHVYWYRQLPEEGLKFMVYLQKENIIDESGMPKERFSAEFPKEGPSILRIQQVVRGDSAAYFCASRGISGANVLTFGAGSRLTVL.